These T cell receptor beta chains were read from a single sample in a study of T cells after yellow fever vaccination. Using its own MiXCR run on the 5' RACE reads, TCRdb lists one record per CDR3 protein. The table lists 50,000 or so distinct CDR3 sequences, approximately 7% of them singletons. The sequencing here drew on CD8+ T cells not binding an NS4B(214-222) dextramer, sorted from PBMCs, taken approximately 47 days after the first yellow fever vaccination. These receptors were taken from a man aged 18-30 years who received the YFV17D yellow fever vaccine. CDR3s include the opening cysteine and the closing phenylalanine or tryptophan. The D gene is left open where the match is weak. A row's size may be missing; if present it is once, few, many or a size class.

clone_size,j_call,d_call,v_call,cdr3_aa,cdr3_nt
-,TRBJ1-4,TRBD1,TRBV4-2,CASSPEGAVTNEKLFF,TGTGCCAGCAGCCCGGAGGGGGCAGTAACCAATGAAAAACTGTTTTTT
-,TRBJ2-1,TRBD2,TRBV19,CASSPAGGTYNEQFF,TGTGCCAGTAGTCCCGCCGGGGGGACTTACAATGAGCAGTTCTTC
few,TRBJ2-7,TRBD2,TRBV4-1,CASTLAGDSSYEQYF,TGCGCCAGCACCTTGGCGGGGGATTCCTCCTACGAGCAGTACTTC
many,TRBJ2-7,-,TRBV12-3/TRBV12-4,CASSRDSAYEQYF,TGTGCCAGCAGCCGTGACAGCGCCTACGAGCAGTACTTC
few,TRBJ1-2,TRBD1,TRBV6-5,CASSYAGTGATYGYTF,TGTGCCAGCAGTTATGCCGGGACAGGGGCGACCTATGGCTACACCTTC
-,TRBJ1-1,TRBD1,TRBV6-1,CASGRGQARFPDTEAFF,TGTGCCAGCGGAAGAGGACAGGCGAGGTTCCCGGACACTGAAGCTTTCTTT
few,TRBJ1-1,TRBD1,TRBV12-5,CASEGTGQMNTEAFF,TGTGCTAGTGAGGGGACAGGCCAAATGAACACTGAAGCTTTCTTT
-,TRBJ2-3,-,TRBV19,CASSIGDSSTDTQYF,TGTGCCAGTAGTATAGGGGACTCCAGCACAGATACGCAGTATTTT
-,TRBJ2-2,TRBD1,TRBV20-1,CSANRGRGYTGELFF,TGCAGTGCCAACAGGGGGCGTGGGTACACCGGGGAGCTGTTTTTT
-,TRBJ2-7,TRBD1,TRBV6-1,CASSTLTRTGSFYEQYF,TGTGCCAGCAGTACACTAACCCGGACAGGGTCTTTCTACGAGCAGTACTTC
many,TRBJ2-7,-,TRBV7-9,CASSLSETVSEQYF,TGTGCCAGCAGCTTATCAGAGACAGTTAGCGAGCAGTACTTC
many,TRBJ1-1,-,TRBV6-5,CASSYGGWVFTEAFF,TGTGCCAGCAGTTACGGGGGGTGGGTGTTCACTGAAGCTTTCTTT
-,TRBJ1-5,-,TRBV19,CASRAIQGSYQPQHF,TGTGCCAGTAGGGCTATCCAGGGTTCGTATCAGCCCCAGCATTTT
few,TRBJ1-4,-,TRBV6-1,CASSPRHLATNEKLFF,TGTGCCAGCAGTCCTAGACACCTAGCAACTAATGAAAAACTGTTTTTT
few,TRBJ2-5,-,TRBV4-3,CASSHGGISETQYF,TGCGCCAGCAGCCACGGCGGGATATCAGAGACCCAGTACTTC